The 2 T cell receptor beta chains in this list originate from one sample, sequenced in a study of cytomegalovirus exposure and HLA in healthy donors (dated by TCRdb to the late 2010s). The library was built by means of the immunoSEQ multiplex PCR assay. The immuneACCESS repertoire file appears here via TCRdb, limited to in-frame rearrangements. These files lack a portion of the clones; in checked studies, under half of the deficit traces to unresolved V genes, and the cause of the others is not known. For this sample there are approximately 120,000 clones; roughly 90% appear just once. Jointly, the top ten make up approximately 2% of the sample. The specimen sequenced was PBMCs. The receptors shown here come from a woman aged 18-30 years in good health and CMV-seronegative.

J is TRBJ2-7 and V is TRBV11-3; possible D gene TRBD1, 6 bases. Germline values: CDR1 SGHNT, CDR2 YENEEA. The length of the CDR3 is 14 residues. V lost 5 bases and J 3 bases, leaving 14 bases between the germline ends. DNA for the CDR3: TGTGCCAGCAGCCCTAAGGACAGCTACTACGAGCAGTACTTC. Its protein product is CASSPKDSYYEQYF.

V usage is TRBV7-3 and J usage is TRBJ2-7, with 12 bases lining up with TRBD2. The J segment lost 2 bases and the V segment lost 6 bases, leaving 2 bases of the junction unmatched. Germline V gene data show CDR1 as SGHTA and CDR2 as FQGTGA. The length of the CDR3 is 14 residues. The CDR3 sequence: CASRSSGGAYEQYF. Here the CDR3 DNA reads TGTGCCAGCAGGTCTAGCGGGGGGGCCTACGAGCAGTACTTC.